This passage covers 8 T cell receptor beta chains from one sample sequenced in a study of graft-versus-host responses after intestinal transplantation. Antigens for these TCRs are unknown. Only in-frame clones appear in the TCRdb table, and some are missing; sequencing was by immunoSEQ multiplex PCR. Counted here are around 100,000 clones, around nine tenths occurring once; the ten biggest clones make up roughly 0.23%. This specimen consisted of unstimulated CD4+ T cells sorted from spleen or lymph node cells, obtained before transplant. All receptors derive from a human donor who was the organ donor for an intestinal transplant.

This clone was observed a single time. The V and J genes are TRBV19 and TRBJ2-5, with TRBD2 matching over 10 bases. Per germline, CDR1 LNHDA and CDR2 SQIVND (reference sequence). Trimming cost V 1 base and J 5 bases; bases outside gene matches: 4. This CDR3 contains 15 residues. Here the CDR3 DNA reads TGTGCCAGTAGTATAGGGACTAGCGGCGGGGAGACCCAGTACTTC. Protein: CASSIGTSGGETQYF.

The chain has TRBV7-2 and TRBJ2-1, with D possibly TRBD2 on 6 matching bases. CDR1 SGHTA and CDR2 FQGNSA come from the germline V gene. The CDR3 length is 14 residues. V gave up 0 bases and J gave up 8 bases, with 11 bases separating them. The CDR3 region is CASSLAWRDYEQFF. For the CDR3, the DNA is TGTGCCAGCAGCTTAGCATGGCGGGACTATGAGCAGTTCTTC.

The rearrangement joins TRBV28 to TRBJ1-4, with unresolved D. V was cut by 1 base and J by 0 bases, with 3 bases left in between. The CDR3 contains 14 residues. The germline V gene encodes CDR1 MDHEN and CDR2 SYDVKM. This CDR3 reads CASSLYTTNEKLFF. CDR3 in DNA: TGTGCCAGCAGTTTATACACAACTAATGAAAAACTGTTTTTT.

Only one count was recorded for this clone. The V gene is TRBV10-3, the J gene TRBJ2-3; perhaps TRBD1 as D (5 bases). The length of the CDR3 is 16 residues. V was cut by 2 bases and J by 0 bases, with 12 bases left in between. Germline V lookup: CDR1 ENHRY, CDR2 SYGVKD. The CDR3 DNA follows: TGTGCCATCAGTGAGAGGGGTAGGTCTAGCACAGATACGCAGTATTTT. Its protein product is CAISERGRSSTDTQYF.

The rearrangement joins TRBV5-1 to TRBJ1-1; D perhaps matches TRBD1 (5 bases). The V gene's germline CDR1 is SGHRS and CDR2 YFSETQ. The ends were cut back, 4 bases at V and 1 base at J, with 11 bases in the middle. CDR3 length: 14 residues. In nucleotides, the CDR3 is TGCGCCAGCAGCGCCGGGGGGACGAACACTGAAGCTTTCTTT. It encodes CASSAGGTNTEAFF.

CDR3 residues: CASRQTVSYNEQFF. CDR3 nucleotides: TGTGCCAGCAGGCAGACAGTCTCCTACAATGAGCAGTTCTTC. V and J are TRBV6-6 and TRBJ2-1, with D maybe TRBD1 (5 bases). This CDR3 is built from 14 residues. V lost 6 bases to trimming and J lost 0 bases, with 9 bases between them. From germline, CDR1 is MNHNY and CDR2 SVGAGI (reference sequence).

This clone was recorded only once. The V call is TRBV6-6, the J call TRBJ2-3; 9 nucleotides agree with TRBD2. The CDR3 is made up of 15 amino acids. The germline CDR1 and CDR2 sequences are MNHNY and SVGAGI (reference sequence). After removal of 2 bases from V and 3 bases from J, the junction contained 3 bases not matched to a gene. This CDR3 is CASSYRAGGTDTQYF. The DNA of the CDR3 is TGTGCCAGCAGTTACCGAGCGGGAGGAACAGATACGCAGTATTTT.

The rearrangement links TRBV10-3 to TRBJ2-3; D is unresolved. Germline CDR1 reads ENHRY; CDR2 reads SYGVKD. The CDR3 consists of 15 residues. The germline V and J ends were trimmed by 2 bases and 2 bases, with 11 bases remaining between them. In DNA form, the CDR3 reads TGTGCCATCAGTGAGATGGCGGCTATCACAGATACGCAGTATTTT. It encodes CAISEMAAITDTQYF.